This T cell receptor beta chain was observed in a study of blood T cell repertoires in COVID-19. Turning to the study itself: From the United States, Italy and Spain came samples of acute and convalescent COVID-19. From T cells, B-cell-depleted T cells, or PBMCs came the material, which was cDNA or gDNA.

Losses at the gene ends were 4 bases for V and 6 bases for J; bases not matched to a gene: 11. The CDR3 runs 16 residues. CDR1 is SGHRS, CDR2 YFSETQ, per germline. Original processing notes: Reference gene primer amplification yielded estimated nucleated cell counts. Clones were read by immunoSEQ multiplex PCR, and TCRdb kept only the in-frame ones, dropping some. The DNA gave D and trimming, while V, J and clone size come from that table. The data hold about 300,000 clones, with about 90% observed a single time. In Seattle, patients joined the study during active infection and were tracked longitudinally.

What was sequenced was peripheral blood. The genes are TRBV5-1 and TRBJ2-3, with 10 bases identical to TRBD2. This receptor was taken from a woman aged 25-40 years with COVID-19, enrolled during active disease. The CDR3 bases are TGCGCCAGCAGCCTCCTAGCGGGGGCCCGACAGGATACGCAGTATTTT. It yields the protein CASSLLAGARQDTQYF.